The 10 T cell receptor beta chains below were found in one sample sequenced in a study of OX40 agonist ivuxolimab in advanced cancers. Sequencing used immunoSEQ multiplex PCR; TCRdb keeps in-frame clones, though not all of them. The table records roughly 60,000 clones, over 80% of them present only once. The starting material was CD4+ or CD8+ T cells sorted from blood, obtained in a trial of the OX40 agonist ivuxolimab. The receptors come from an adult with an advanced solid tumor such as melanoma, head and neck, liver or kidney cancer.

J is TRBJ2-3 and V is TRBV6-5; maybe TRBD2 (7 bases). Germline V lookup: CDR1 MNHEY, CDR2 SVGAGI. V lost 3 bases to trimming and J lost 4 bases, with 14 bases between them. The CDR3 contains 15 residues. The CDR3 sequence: CASSYTAGAADTQYF. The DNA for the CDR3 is TGTGCCAGCAGTTATACCGCGGGGGCGGCAGATACGCAGTATTTT.

The CDR3 DNA reads TGTGCCAGCAGCTCCTCCAAGTCCAGCACCCACGAGCAGTACTTC. Amino acids: CASSSSKSSTHEQYF. The chain has TRBV5-4 and TRBJ2-7, with D uncertain. The CDR3 runs to 15 residues. The V and J ends lost 3 bases and 5 bases respectively, with 18 bases between them. Germline lookup yields CDR1 SGHNT and CDR2 YYREEE (reference sequence).

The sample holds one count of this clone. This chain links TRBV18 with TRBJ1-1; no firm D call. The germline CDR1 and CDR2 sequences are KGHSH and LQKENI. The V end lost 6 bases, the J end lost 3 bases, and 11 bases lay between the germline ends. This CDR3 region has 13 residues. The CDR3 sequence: CASSEHYDTEAFF. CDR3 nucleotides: TGTGCCAGCTCGGAACATTATGACACTGAAGCTTTCTTT. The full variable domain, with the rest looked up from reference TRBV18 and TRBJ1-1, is NAGVMQNPRHLVRRRGQEARLRCSPMKGHSHVYWYRQLPEEGLKFMVYLQKENIIDESGMPKERFSAEFPKEGPSILRIQQVVRGDSAAYFCASSEHYDTEAFFGQGTRLTVV.

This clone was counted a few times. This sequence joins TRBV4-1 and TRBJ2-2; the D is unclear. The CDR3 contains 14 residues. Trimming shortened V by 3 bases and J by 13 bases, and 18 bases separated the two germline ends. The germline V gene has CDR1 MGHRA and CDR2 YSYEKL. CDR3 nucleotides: TGCGCCAGCAGCCATGAAGGACGCCGGGTCGGGCTGTTTTTT. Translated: CASSHEGRRVGLFF.

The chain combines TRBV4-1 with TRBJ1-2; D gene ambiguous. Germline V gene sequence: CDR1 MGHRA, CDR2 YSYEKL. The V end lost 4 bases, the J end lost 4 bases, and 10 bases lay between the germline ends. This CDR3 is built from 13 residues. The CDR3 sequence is CASSPAAGYGYTF. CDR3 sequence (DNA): TGCGCCAGCAGCCCGGCCGCAGGCTATGGCTACACCTTC.

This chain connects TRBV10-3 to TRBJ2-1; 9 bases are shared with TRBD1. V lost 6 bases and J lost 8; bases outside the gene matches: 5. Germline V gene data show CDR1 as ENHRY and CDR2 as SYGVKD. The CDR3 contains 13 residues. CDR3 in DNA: TGTGCCATCAGGGGGACAGGGTGGGATGAGCAGTTCTTC. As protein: CAIRGTGWDEQFF.

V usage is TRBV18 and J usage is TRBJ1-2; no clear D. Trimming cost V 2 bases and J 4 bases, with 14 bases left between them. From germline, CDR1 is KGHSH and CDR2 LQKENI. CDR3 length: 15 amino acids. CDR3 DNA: TGTGCCAGCTCACCAAGCAACCCCAAGGCCTATGGCTACACCTTC. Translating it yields CASSPSNPKAYGYTF.

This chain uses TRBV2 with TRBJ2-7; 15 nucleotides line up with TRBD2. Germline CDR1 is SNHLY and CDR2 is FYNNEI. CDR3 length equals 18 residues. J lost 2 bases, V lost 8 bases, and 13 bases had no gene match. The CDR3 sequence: CASSPGLAGGHGTYEQYF. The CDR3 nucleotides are TGTGCCAGCTCTCCGGGACTAGCGGGGGGACATGGTACCTACGAGCAGTACTTC.

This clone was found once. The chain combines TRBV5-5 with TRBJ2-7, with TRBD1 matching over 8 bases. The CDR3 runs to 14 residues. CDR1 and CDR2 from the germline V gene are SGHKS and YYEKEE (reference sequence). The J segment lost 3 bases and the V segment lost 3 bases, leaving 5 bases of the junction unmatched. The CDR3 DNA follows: TGTGCCAGCAGCTCTACAGGGGGGAGCTACGAGCAGTACTTC. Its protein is CASSSTGGSYEQYF.

CDR3 protein: CSVGDNYEQYF. The CDR3 DNA follows: TGCAGCGTTGGGGACAACTACGAGCAGTACTTC. This chain connects TRBV29-1 to TRBJ2-7, with D maybe TRBD1 (6 bases). Germline CDR1 is SQVTM and CDR2 is ANQGSEA. With 4 bases removed from V and 3 bases from J, the gap between germline ends came to 7 bases. This CDR3 is built from 11 residues.